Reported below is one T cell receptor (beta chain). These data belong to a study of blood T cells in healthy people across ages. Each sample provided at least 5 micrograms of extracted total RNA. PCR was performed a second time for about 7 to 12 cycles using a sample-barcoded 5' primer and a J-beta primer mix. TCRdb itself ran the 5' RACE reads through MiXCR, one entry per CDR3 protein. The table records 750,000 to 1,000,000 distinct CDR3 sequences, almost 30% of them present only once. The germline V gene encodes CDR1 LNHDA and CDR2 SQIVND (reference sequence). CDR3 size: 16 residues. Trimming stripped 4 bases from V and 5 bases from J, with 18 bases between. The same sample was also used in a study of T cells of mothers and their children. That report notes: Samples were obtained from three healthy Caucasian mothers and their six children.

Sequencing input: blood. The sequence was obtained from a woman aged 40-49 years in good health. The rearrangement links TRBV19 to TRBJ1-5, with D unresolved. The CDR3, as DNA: TGTGCCAGTAGTACCAGTCCGGGCGAAGTGGATCAGCCCCAGCATTTT. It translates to CASSTSPGEVDQPQHF.